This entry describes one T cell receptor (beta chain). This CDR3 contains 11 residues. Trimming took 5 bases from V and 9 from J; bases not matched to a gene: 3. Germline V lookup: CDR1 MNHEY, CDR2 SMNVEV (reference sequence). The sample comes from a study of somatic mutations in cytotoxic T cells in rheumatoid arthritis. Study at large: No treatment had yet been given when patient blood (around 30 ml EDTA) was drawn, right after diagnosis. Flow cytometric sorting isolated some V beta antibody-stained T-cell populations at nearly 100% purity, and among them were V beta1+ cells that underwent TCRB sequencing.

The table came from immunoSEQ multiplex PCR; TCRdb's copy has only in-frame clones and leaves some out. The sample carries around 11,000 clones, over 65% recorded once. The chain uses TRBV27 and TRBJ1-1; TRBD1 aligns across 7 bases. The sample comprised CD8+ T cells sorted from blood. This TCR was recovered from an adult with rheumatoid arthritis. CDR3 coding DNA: TGTGCCAGCAGTGCGACAGGGAAAGCTTTCTTT. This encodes CASSATGKAFF.